These T cell receptor beta chains were read from a single sample in a study of cytomegalovirus exposure and HLA in healthy donors. The data were produced by immunoSEQ multiplex PCR, yet TCRdb's version contains in-frame clones alone and is incomplete. In the table there are around 150,000 clones, around 85% of which are singletons. Sequencing was performed on PBMCs. These receptors were taken from a man aged 35-49 years in good health and CMV-seronegative. CDR3s include the opening cysteine and the closing phenylalanine or tryptophan. A D gene is named only where the DNA matches it firmly. Not every row has a clone size; where given, it reads once, few, many or a size class.

j_call	d_call	clone_size	v_call	cdr3_aa	cdr3_nt
TRBJ1-1	-	-	TRBV29-1	CSATDRNTEAFF	TGCAGCGCGACTGACAGGAACACTGAAGCTTTCTTT
TRBJ1-2	TRBD1	-	TRBV27	CASSPGQTYGYTF	TGTGCCAGCAGCCCGGGACAGACCTATGGCTACACCTTC
TRBJ2-3	-	-	TRBV7-9	CASSLAQGDTQYF	TGTGCCAGCAGCTTAGCGCAGGGTGATACGCAGTATTTT
TRBJ1-1	TRBD1	-	TRBV5-4	CASSPGQGRPTEAFF	TGTGCCAGCAGCCCGGGACAGGGCCGACCCACTGAAGCTTTCTTT
TRBJ2-7	-	-	TRBV10-3	CAISDSYRAPNEQYF	TGTGCCATCAGTGATTCTTACAGGGCCCCCAACGAGCAGTACTTC
TRBJ1-1	TRBD1	few	TRBV15	CATSRDQGVEAFF	TGTGCCACCAGCAGAGATCAGGGGGTTGAAGCTTTCTTT
TRBJ2-7	-	few	TRBV28	CASSLVSGEQYF	TGTGCCAGCAGTTTGGTCTCGGGGGAGCAGTACTTC
TRBJ1-2	-	few	TRBV28	CASSLDTGRHGYTF	TGTGCCAGCAGTTTAGACACAGGGCGTCATGGCTACACCTTC
TRBJ1-1	-	-	TRBV5-6	CASTAGRLSYTEAFF	TGTGCCAGCACCGCGGGGCGCTTATCGTACACTGAAGCTTTCTTT
TRBJ1-2	-	-	TRBV10-1	CASLRLYGYTF	TGCGCCAGTCTCCGCCTATATGGCTACACCTTC
TRBJ2-1	-	-	TRBV2	CASSGGGKRGLGEQFF	TGTGCCAGCAGTGGCGGGGGAAAAAGGGGGTTAGGTGAGCAGTTCTTC
TRBJ2-2	TRBD1	-	TRBV5-4	CASSFGQANTGELFF	TGTGCCAGCAGCTTCGGACAGGCGAACACCGGGGAGCTGTTTTTT
TRBJ2-7	TRBD1	-	TRBV29-1	CSVAHWTGVSYEQYF	TGCAGCGTTGCTCACTGGACAGGGGTTTCCTACGAGCAGTACTTC
TRBJ2-7	TRBD1	-	TRBV5-6	CASSLRDSYEQYF	TGTGCCAGCAGCCTGAGGGACAGCTACGAGCAGTACTTC
TRBJ2-5	-	few	TRBV6-5	CASSFSGQETQYF	TGTGCCAGCAGTTTTTCGGGACAAGAGACCCAGTACTTC
TRBJ1-6	TRBD1	-	TRBV28	CASSPRLGQNSPPHF	TGTGCCAGCAGCCCCCGGTTGGGACAGAATTCACCCCCCCACTTT
TRBJ1-6	TRBD1	-	TRBV11-2	CASSLMGQSYNSPLHF	TGTGCCAGCAGCTTAATGGGACAGTCCTATAATTCACCCCTCCACTTT
TRBJ1-3	-	-	TRBV10-2	CASSSYGNTIYF	TGCGCCAGCAGTTCCTATGGAAACACCATATATTTT
TRBJ1-2	TRBD1	once	TRBV30	CAWREQGALYGYTF	TGTGCCTGGAGGGAACAGGGGGCCCTTTATGGCTACACCTTC
TRBJ2-3	TRBD2	once	TRBV7-3	CASSPRGGPGDTQYF	TGTGCCAGCAGCCCACGGGGAGGGCCCGGGGATACGCAGTATTTT
TRBJ2-5	TRBD1	-	TRBV6-5	CASSRWTGGEETQYF	TGTGCCAGCAGTCGATGGACAGGCGGAGAAGAGACCCAGTACTTC
TRBJ2-5	-	few	TRBV19	CASGTEGGKTQYF	TGTGCCAGCGGGACAGAAGGGGGGAAGACCCAGTACTTC
TRBJ2-1	-	-	TRBV7-6	CAIGDFSYNEQFF	TGTGCCATCGGGGACTTCTCCTACAATGAGCAGTTCTTC
TRBJ1-1	TRBD1	-	TRBV19	CASSQRTGQGDTEAFF	TGTGCCAGTAGTCAACGAACGGGACAGGGGGACACTGAAGCTTTCTTT
TRBJ1-6	TRBD1	few	TRBV30	CAWGDREALHF	TGTGCCTGGGGCGACAGGGAGGCCCTCCACTTT
TRBJ2-7	-	-	TRBV7-9	CASSQQVLYEQYF	TGTGCCAGCAGCCAACAGGTACTCTACGAGCAGTACTTC
TRBJ2-5	-	-	TRBV9	CASSSDAGYKETQYF	TGTGCCAGCAGCTCCGACGCAGGGTATAAGGAGACCCAGTACTTC
TRBJ1-4	-	once	TRBV7-2	CASSLMGAANEKLFF	TGTGCCAGCAGCTTAATGGGGGCAGCTAATGAAAAACTGTTTTTT
TRBJ2-2	TRBD2	-	TRBV6-5	CASSSTGGTSGELFF	TGTGCCAGCAGTTCCACGGGGGGAACATCAGGGGAGCTGTTTTTT
TRBJ1-1	-	-	TRBV7-8	CASSQVGVNTEAFF	TGTGCCAGCAGCCAGGTCGGGGTAAACACTGAAGCTTTCTTT
TRBJ2-2	-	-	TRBV2	CATSRESGELFF	TGTGCCACCTCGAGGGAAAGCGGGGAGCTGTTTTTT
TRBJ2-3	-	-	TRBV4-3	CASSQDFPGFSTDTQYF	TGCGCCAGCAGCCAAGATTTCCCAGGATTTAGCACAGATACGCAGTATTTT
TRBJ1-5	-	-	TRBV10-3	CAISEGQSSNQPQHF	TGTGCCATCAGTGAAGGACAGAGTAGCAATCAGCCCCAGCATTTT
TRBJ1-3	-	-	TRBV29-1	CSVEDTGSGSGNTIYF	TGCAGCGTTGAAGATACAGGGTCCGGATCTGGAAACACCATATATTTT
TRBJ2-1	TRBD2	-	TRBV7-7	CASSLTSGGEQFF	TGTGCTAGCAGCTTAACTAGCGGGGGTGAGCAGTTCTTC
TRBJ1-2	-	once	TRBV2	CASGQEANYGYTF	TGTGCCAGCGGTCAGGAAGCTAACTATGGCTACACCTTC
TRBJ1-1	TRBD1	once	TRBV4-1	CASSQGSQGAAF	TGCGCCAGCAGCCAAGGCTCCCAGGGGGCGGCTTTT
TRBJ1-2	-	-	TRBV7-9	CASSDPEGSNYGYTF	TGTGCCAGCAGCGATCCGGAGGGGTCGAACTATGGCTACACCTTC
TRBJ1-4	-	once	TRBV28	CAIKAATTNEKLFF	TGTGCCATTAAAGCCGCAACAACTAATGAAAAACTGTTTTTT
TRBJ2-4	-	-	TRBV6-4	CASRGRAGHF	TGTGCCAGCAGAGGACGAGCGGGCCACTTC
TRBJ2-7	TRBD2	-	TRBV4-2	CASSQGGGSSYEQYF	TGTGCCAGCAGCCAAGGGGGAGGGAGCTCCTACGAGCAGTACTTC
TRBJ2-3	TRBD1	few	TRBV6-4	CASSDEGAEGDTQYF	TGTGCCAGCAGTGATGAGGGGGCCGAGGGAGATACGCAGTATTTT
TRBJ2-7	TRBD2	-	TRBV6-5	CASVSGASYEQYF	TGTGCCAGCGTGAGCGGGGCGTCCTACGAGCAGTACTTC
TRBJ2-6	-	-	TRBV7-8	CASSQDSGANVLTF	TGTGCCAGCAGCCAGGACTCTGGGGCCAACGTCCTGACTTTC
TRBJ1-1	-	-	TRBV29-1	CSVVRETEAFF	TGCAGCGTTGTCAGGGAAACTGAAGCTTTCTTT
TRBJ2-2	TRBD2	few	TRBV25-1	CASRASGRNTGELFF	TGTGCCAGCAGGGCTAGCGGGCGGAACACCGGGGAGCTGTTTTTT
TRBJ2-3	TRBD2	-	TRBV5-1	CASSLGASGGRTDTQYF	TGCGCCAGCAGCTTGGGAGCTAGCGGGGGCCGCACAGATACGCAGTATTTT
TRBJ1-1	-	-	TRBV6-5	CAILSPRGTEAFF	TGTGCCATCCTATCGCCCCGGGGCACTGAAGCTTTCTTT
TRBJ2-7	TRBD1	once	TRBV5-1	CASSLGDRDSYEQYF	TGCGCCAGCAGCTTGGGGGACAGGGACTCCTACGAGCAGTACTTC
TRBJ2-7	TRBD1	-	TRBV7-2	CASSLARTGGGYEQYF	TGTGCCAGCAGCTTAGCGAGGACAGGGGGCGGGTACGAGCAGTACTTC
TRBJ2-2	-	once	TRBV27	CASRRGQTNTGELFF	TGTGCCAGCAGGCGGGGACAGACTAACACCGGGGAGCTGTTTTTT